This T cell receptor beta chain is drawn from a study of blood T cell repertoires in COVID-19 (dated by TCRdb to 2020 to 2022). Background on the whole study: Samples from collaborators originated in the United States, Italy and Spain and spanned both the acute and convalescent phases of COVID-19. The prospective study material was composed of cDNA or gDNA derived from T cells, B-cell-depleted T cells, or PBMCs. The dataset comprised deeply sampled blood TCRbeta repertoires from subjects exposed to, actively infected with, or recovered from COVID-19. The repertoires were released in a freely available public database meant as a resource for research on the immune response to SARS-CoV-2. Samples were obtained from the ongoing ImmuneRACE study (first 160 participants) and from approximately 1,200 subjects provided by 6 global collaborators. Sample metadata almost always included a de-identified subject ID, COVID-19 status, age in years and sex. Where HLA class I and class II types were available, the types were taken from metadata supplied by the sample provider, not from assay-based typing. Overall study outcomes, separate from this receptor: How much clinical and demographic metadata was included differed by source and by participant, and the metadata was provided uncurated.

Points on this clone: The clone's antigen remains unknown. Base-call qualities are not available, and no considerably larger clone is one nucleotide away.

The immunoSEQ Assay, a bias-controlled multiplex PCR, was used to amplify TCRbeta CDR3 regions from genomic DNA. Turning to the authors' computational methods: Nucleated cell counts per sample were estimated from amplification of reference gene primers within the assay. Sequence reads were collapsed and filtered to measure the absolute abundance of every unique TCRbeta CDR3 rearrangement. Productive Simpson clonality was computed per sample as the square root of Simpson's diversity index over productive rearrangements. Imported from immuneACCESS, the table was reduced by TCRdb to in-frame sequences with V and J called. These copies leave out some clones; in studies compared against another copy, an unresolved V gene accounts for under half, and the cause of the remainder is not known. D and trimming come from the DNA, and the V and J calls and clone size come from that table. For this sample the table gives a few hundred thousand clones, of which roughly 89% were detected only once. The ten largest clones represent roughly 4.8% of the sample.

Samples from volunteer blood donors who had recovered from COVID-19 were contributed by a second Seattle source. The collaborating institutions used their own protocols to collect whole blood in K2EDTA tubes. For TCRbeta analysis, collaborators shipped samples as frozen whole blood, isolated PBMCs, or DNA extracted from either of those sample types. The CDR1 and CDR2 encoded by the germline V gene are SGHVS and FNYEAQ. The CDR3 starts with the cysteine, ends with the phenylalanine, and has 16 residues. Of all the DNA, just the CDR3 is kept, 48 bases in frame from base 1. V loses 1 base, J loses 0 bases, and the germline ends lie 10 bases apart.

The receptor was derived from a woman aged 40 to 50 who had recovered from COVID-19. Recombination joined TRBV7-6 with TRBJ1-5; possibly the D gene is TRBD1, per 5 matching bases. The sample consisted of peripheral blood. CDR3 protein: CASSLGRGNSNQPQHF. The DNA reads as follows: TGTGCCAGCAGCTTAGGAAGGGGTAATAGCAATCAGCCCCAGCATTTT.